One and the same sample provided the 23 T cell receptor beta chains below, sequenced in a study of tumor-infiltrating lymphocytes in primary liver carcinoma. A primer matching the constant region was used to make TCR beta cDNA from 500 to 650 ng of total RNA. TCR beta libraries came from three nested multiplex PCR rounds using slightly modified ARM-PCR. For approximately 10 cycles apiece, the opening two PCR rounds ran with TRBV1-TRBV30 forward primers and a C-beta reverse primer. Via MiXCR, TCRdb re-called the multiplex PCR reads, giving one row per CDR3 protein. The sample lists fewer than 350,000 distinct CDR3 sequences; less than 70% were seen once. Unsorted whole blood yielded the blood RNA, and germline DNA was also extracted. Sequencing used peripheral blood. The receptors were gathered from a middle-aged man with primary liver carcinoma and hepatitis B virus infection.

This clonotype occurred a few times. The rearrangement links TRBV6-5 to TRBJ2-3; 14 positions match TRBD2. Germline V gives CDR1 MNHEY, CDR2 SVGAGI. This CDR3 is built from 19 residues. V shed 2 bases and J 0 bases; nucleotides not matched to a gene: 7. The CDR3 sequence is CASSYEGLAGVTSTDTQYF. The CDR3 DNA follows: TGTGCCAGCAGTTACGAGGGACTAGCGGGAGTCACTAGCACAGATACGCAGTATTTT.

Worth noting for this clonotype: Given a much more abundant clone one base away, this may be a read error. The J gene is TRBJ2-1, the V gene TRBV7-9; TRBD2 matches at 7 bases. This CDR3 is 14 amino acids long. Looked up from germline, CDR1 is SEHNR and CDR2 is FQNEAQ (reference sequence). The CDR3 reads CASTMGAGYNEQLF. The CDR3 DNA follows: TGTGCCAGCACCATGGGAGCGGGGTACAATGAGCAGCTCTTC.

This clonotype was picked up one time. Here the CDR3 DNA reads TGTGCCAGCACCCGGGGGGGCCGACTAGCGGGACTCCCCGGTGAGCAGTTCTTC. It yields the protein CASTRGGRLAGLPGEQFF. The chain has TRBV12-3 or TRBV12-4 and TRBJ2-1, with 11 bases fitting TRBD2. The CDR3 length is 18 residues. V trimming: 7 bases; J trimming: 9 bases; junction bases outside the gene matches: 20.

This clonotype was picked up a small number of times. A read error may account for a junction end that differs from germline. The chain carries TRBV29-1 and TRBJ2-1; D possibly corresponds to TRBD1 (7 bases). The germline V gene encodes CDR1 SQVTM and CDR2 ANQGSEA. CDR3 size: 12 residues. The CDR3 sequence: CSLRQGGNERFF. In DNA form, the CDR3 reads TGCAGCCTCCGACAGGGAGGCAATGAGCGGTTCTTC.

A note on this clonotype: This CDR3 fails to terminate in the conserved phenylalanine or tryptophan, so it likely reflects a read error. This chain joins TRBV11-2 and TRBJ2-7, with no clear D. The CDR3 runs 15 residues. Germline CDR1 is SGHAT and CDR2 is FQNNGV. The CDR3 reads CANSFESVSSYEQYL. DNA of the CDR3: TGTGCCAACAGCTTTGAAAGTGTTAGCTCCTACGAGCAGTACCTC.

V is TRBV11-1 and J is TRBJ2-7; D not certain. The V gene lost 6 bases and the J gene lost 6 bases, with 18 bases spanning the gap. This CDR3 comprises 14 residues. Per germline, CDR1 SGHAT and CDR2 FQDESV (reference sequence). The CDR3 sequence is CASRSGSSFGEQYF. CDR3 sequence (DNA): TGTGCCAGCAGATCCGGATCCTCATTTGGCGAGCAGTACTTC.

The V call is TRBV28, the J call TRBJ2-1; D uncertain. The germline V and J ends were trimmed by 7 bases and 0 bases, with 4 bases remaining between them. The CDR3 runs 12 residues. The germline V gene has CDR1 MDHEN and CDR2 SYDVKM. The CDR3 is CASMNSYNEQFF. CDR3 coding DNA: TGTGCCAGCATGAACTCCTACAATGAGCAGTTCTTC.

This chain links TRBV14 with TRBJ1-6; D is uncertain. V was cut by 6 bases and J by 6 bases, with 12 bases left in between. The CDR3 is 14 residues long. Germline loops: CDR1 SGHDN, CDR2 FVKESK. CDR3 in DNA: TGTGCCAGCAGAACCGGGTCTTCTAATTCACCCCTCCACTTT. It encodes CASRTGSSNSPLHF.

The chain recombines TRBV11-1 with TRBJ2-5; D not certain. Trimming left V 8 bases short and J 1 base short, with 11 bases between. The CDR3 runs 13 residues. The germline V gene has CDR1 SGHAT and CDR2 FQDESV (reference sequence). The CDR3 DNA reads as TGTGCCAGCGGCAATAGACTCCAAGAGACCCAGTACTTC. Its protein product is CASGNRLQETQYF.

Here the CDR3 reads CASSVSARASLAKNIQYF. The DNA of the CDR3 is TGTGCCAGCAGCGTAAGCGCGAGGGCTAGCCTAGCCAAAAACATTCAGTACTTC. V gene TRBV6-2 or TRBV6-3 combines with J gene TRBJ2-4, with D possibly being TRBD2 (5 bases). The length of the CDR3 is 18 residues. The germline V gene encodes CDR1 MNHEY and CDR2 SVGEGT. Trimming stripped 6 bases from V and 0 bases from J, with 21 bases between.

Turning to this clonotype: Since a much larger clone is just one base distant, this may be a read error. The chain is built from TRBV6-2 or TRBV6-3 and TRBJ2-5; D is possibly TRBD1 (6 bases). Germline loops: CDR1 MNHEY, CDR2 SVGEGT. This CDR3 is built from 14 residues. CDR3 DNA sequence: TGTGCCAGCAGTTACGCAGGGGTTCAAGAGGCCCAGTACTTC. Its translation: CASSYAGVQEAQYF.

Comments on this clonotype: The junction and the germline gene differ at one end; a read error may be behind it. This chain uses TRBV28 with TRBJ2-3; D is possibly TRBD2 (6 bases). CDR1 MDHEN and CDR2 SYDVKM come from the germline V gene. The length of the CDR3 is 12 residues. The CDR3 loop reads CPSSKRDWAQYF. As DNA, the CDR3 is TGTCCCAGCTCCAAACGGGACTGGGCGCAGTATTTT.

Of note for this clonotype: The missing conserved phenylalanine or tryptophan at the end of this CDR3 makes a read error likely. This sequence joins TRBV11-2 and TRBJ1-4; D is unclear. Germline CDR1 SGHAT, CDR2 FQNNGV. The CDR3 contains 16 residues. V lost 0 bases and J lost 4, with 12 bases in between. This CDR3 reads CASSLDHGGCNEKLFL. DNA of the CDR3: TGTGCCAGCAGCTTAGATCATGGAGGGTGTAATGAAAAACTGTTTCTT.

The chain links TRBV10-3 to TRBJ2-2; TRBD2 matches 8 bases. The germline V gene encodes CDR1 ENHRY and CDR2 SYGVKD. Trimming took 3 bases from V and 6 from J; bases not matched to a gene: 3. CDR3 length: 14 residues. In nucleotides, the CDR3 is TGTGCCATCAGTGAAAACGGGAGGGCCGGGGAGCTGTTTTTT. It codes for CAISENGRAGELFF.

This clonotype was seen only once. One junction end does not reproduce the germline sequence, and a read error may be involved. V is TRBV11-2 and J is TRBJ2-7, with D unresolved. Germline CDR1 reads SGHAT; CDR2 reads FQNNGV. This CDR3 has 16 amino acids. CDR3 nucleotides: TGTGCCAGCAGCTTAGGTTTCCACGATGTGCCCTACGAACAGTACTTC. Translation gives CASSLGFHDVPYEQYF.

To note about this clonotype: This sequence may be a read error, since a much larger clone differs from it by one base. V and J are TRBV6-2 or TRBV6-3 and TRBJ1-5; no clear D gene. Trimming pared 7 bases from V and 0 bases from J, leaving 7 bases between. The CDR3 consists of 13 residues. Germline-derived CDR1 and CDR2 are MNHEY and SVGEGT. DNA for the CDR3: TGTGCCAGCATGGATTATAGCAATCAGCCCCAGCATTTT. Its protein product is CASMDYSNQPQHF.

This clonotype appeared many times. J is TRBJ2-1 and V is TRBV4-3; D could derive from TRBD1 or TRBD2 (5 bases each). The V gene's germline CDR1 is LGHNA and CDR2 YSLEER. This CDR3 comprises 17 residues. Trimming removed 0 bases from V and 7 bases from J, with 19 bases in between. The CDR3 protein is CASSQDRGTRARNEQFF. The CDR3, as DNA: TGCGCCAGCAGCCAAGATAGAGGGACCCGCGCAAGGAATGAGCAGTTCTTC.

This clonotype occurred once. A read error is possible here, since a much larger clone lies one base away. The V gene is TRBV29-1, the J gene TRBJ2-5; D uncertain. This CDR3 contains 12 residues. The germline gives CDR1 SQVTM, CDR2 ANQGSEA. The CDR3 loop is CSGWGLQEIQYF. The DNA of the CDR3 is TGCAGCGGGTGGGGTCTCCAAGAGATCCAGTACTTC.

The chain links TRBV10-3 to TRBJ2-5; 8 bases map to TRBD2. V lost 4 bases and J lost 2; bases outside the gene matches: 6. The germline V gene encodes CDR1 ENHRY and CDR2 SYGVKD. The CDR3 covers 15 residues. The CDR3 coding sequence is TGTGCCATCAGTGGGGAACTAGCGGTACAAGAGACCCAGTACTTC. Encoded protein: CAISGELAVQETQYF.

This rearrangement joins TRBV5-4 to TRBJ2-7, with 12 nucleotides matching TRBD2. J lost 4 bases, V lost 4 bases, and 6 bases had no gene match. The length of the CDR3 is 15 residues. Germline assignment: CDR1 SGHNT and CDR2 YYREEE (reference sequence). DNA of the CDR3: TGTGCCAGCAGCGCCAGACTAGCGGGAGTGTACGAGCAGTACTTC. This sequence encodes CASSARLAGVYEQYF.

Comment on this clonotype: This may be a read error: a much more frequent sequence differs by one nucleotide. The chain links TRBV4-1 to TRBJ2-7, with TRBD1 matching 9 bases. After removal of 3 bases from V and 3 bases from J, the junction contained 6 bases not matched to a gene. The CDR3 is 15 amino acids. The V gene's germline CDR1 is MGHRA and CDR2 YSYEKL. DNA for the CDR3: TGCGCCAGCAGCCAGGTGGACAGGGGAGTCTACGAGCAGTACTTC. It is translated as CASSQVDRGVYEQYF.

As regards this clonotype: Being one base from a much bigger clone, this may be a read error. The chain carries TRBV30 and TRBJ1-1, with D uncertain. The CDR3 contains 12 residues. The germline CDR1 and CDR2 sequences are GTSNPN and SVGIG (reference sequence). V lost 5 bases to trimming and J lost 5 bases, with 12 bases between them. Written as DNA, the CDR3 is TGTGCCTGGGACGGATGGGCAACTGAAGCTTTCTTT. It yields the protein CAWDGWATEAFF. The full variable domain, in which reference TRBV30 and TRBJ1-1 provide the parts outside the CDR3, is SQTIHQWPATLVQPVGSPLSLECTVEGTSNPNLYWYRQAAGRGLQLLFYSVGIGQISSEVPQNLSASRPQDRQFILSSKKLLLSDSGFYLCAWDGWATEAFFGQGTRLTVV.

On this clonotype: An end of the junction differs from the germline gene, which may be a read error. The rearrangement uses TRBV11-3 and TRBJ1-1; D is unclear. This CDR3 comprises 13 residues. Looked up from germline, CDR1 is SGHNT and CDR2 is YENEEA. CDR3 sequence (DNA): TGTGCCAGCAGCTTAGCCGAGTACACTGTAGCTTTCTTT. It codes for CASSLAEYTVAFF.